Each of the 5 T cell receptor beta chains below was sequenced from the same sample in a study of blood T cell repertoires in COVID-19. Repertoires were generated with immunoSEQ multiplex PCR, while TCRdb's copy carries only in-frame clones and drops some. Counted here are 470,000 or so clones, 75% to 90% occurring once; the ten biggest clones make up more than 4%. The sequencing sample was made of peripheral blood. These receptors came from a woman in her 30s with acute or convalescent COVID-19.

This clone is a singleton in its sample. This sequence joins TRBV6-6 and TRBJ2-3, with 9 nucleotides matching TRBD2. Germline V CDR1 and CDR2: MNHNY, SVGAGI (reference sequence). Trimming removed 5 bases from V and 5 bases from J; junction bases left unmatched: 20. The CDR3 extends over 19 amino acids. CDR3 loop: CASSPTQRGWRGGEDTQYF. CDR3 coding DNA: TGTGCCAGCAGTCCTACCCAGCGGGGTTGGCGGGGGGGCGAAGATACGCAGTATTTT.

In the case of this clone: Other DNA sequences from this sample encode an identical CDR3 as well. The CDR3 here is CASSLARGYEQYF. The CDR3 DNA reads as TGCGCCAGCAGCTTGGCCAGGGGCTACGAGCAGTACTTC. This chain joins TRBV5-1 and TRBJ2-7, with TRBD1 as a possible D gene (6 bases). V lost 0 bases and J 3 bases, leaving 7 bases between the germline ends. The CDR3 has 13 amino acids. Germline-derived CDR1 and CDR2 are SGHRS and YFSETQ.

The chain uses TRBV4-2 and TRBJ1-3; D gene unclear. This CDR3 region has 22 residues. Per germline, CDR1 LGHNA and CDR2 YNFKEQ. Trimming removed 3 bases at V and 0 bases at J, with 30 bases between. The CDR3 sequence: CASSHSFLPGIKGGNSGNTIYF. As DNA, the CDR3 is TGTGCCAGCAGCCACTCTTTCCTACCGGGAATTAAGGGTGGAAACTCTGGAAACACCATATATTTT.

CDR3 amino acids: CASSLRLAGGYFQETQYF. CDR3 nucleotides: TGTGCCAGCAGCTTAAGGCTAGCGGGGGGGTATTTCCAAGAGACCCAGTACTTC. The chain joins TRBV7-8 to TRBJ2-5, with 12 bases fitting TRBD2. J gave up 1 base and V 2 bases, and 8 bases lay outside the gene matches. Germline CDR1 and CDR2: SGHVS and FQNEAQ. The CDR3 has 18 residues. The full variable domain, completed using reference TRBV7-8 and TRBJ2-5, is GAGVSQSPRYKVAKRGQDVALRCDPISGHVSLFWYQQALGQGPEFLTYFQNEAQLDKSGLPSDRFFAERPEGSVSTLKIQRTQQEDSAVYLCASSLRLAGGYFQETQYFGPGTRLLVL.

The chain carries TRBV7-2 and TRBJ2-1, with 11 bases lining up with TRBD1. This CDR3 region has 15 residues. V dropped 5 bases and J dropped 5; count of bases not matched to a gene: 5. Germline lookup yields CDR1 SGHTA and CDR2 FQGNSA. The CDR3 DNA is TGTGCCAGCAGCGTCGGGACAGGGGGTCACAATGAGCAGTTCTTC. It translates to CASSVGTGGHNEQFF.